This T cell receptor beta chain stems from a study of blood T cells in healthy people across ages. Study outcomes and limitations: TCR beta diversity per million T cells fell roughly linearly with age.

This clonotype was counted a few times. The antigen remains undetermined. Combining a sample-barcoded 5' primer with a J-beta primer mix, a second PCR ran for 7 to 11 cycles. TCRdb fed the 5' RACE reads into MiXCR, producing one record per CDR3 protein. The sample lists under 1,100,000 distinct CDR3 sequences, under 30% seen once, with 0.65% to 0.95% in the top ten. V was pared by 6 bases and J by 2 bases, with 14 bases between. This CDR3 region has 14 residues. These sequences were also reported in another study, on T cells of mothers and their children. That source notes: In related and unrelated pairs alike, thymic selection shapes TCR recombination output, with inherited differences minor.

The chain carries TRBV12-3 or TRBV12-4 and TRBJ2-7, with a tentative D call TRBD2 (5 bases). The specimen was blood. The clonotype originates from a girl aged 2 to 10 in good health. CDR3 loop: CASSSDLTTYEQYF. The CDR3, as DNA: TGTGCCAGCAGCTCAGATTTGACTACCTACGAGCAGTACTTC.